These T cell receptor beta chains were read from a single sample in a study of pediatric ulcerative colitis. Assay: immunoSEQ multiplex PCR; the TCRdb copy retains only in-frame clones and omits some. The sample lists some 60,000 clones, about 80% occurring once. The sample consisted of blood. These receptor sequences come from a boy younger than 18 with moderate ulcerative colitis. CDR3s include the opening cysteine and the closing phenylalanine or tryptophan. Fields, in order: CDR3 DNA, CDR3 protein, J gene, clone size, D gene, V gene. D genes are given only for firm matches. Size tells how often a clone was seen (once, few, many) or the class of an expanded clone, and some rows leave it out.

CDR3 DNA: TGCGCCAGCAAAGAGGACAGGGGCCTCGGGGAAGCCAAAAACATTCAGTACTTC; CDR3 protein: CASKEDRGLGEAKNIQYF; J gene: TRBJ2-4; clone size: .; D gene: TRBD1; V gene: TRBV10-2
CDR3 DNA: TGTGCCAGCAGCCTCCCCGGGCTAGCGGGAGATCCCGGGGAGCTGTTTTTT; CDR3 protein: CASSLPGLAGDPGELFF; J gene: TRBJ2-2; clone size: .; D gene: TRBD2; V gene: TRBV9
CDR3 DNA: TGTGCCAGCAGCTTAGGGGCAGGGAGTGAAAAACTGTTTTTT; CDR3 protein: CASSLGAGSEKLFF; J gene: TRBJ1-4; clone size: .; D gene: .; V gene: TRBV11-2
CDR3 DNA: TGCAGCGCCCAGGGACAGGGGGCCGTCAATGAGCAGTTCTTC; CDR3 protein: CSAQGQGAVNEQFF; J gene: TRBJ2-1; clone size: .; D gene: TRBD1; V gene: TRBV29-1
CDR3 DNA: TGTGCCAGCAGCGGTTACAGGAACCCGAACACAGATACGCAGTATTTT; CDR3 protein: CASSGYRNPNTDTQYF; J gene: TRBJ2-3; clone size: .; D gene: .; V gene: TRBV14
CDR3 DNA: TGTGCCAGCAGCTTAAGACTGGCCACTCCACTAAAGCAGCCCCAGCATTTT; CDR3 protein: CASSLRLATPLKQPQHF; J gene: TRBJ1-5; clone size: .; D gene: .; V gene: TRBV7-3
CDR3 DNA: TGTGCCAGCAGCTTAGGATCAGGGACAGGAGACTACGAGCAGTACTTC; CDR3 protein: CASSLGSGTGDYEQYF; J gene: TRBJ2-7; clone size: .; D gene: TRBD1; V gene: TRBV7-9
CDR3 DNA: TGTGCCAGCAGTCTCGACAGCCATAGCAATCAGCCCCAGCATTTT; CDR3 protein: CASSLDSHSNQPQHF; J gene: TRBJ1-5; clone size: .; D gene: .; V gene: TRBV6-5
CDR3 DNA: TGTGCCAGCAGTCCCTTCGGGGGATTGGGCAATCAGCCCCAGCATTTT; CDR3 protein: CASSPFGGLGNQPQHF; J gene: TRBJ1-5; clone size: .; D gene: .; V gene: TRBV25-1
CDR3 DNA: TGTGCTAGTGGTTTGGTACGCGGAGGAATATATACTGAAGCTTTCTTT; CDR3 protein: CASGLVRGGIYTEAFF; J gene: TRBJ1-1; clone size: .; D gene: .; V gene: TRBV12-5
CDR3 DNA: TGTGCCAGCAGTTACGACGGGGGAAGCGGATCACCCCTCCACTTT; CDR3 protein: CASSYDGGSGSPLHF; J gene: TRBJ1-6; clone size: once; D gene: .; V gene: TRBV6-6
CDR3 DNA: TGTGCCATCAGTACCGGGACTAGCGATGAGCAGTTCTTC; CDR3 protein: CAISTGTSDEQFF; J gene: TRBJ2-1; clone size: .; D gene: TRBD2; V gene: TRBV10-3
CDR3 DNA: TGTGCCTCCCGGGGGTCCGCTAATGAAAAACTGTTTTTT; CDR3 protein: CASRGSANEKLFF; J gene: TRBJ1-4; clone size: few; D gene: .; V gene: TRBV7-9
CDR3 DNA: TGTGCCAGCAGATATACGGGACTAGTGGTTTACGAGCAGTACTTC; CDR3 protein: CASRYTGLVVYEQYF; J gene: TRBJ2-7; clone size: .; D gene: TRBD2; V gene: TRBV6-5
CDR3 DNA: TGTGCCTGGACTCCGGGACTAGGGGTACGCTACGAGCAGTACTTC; CDR3 protein: CAWTPGLGVRYEQYF; J gene: TRBJ2-7; clone size: once; D gene: TRBD2; V gene: TRBV30
CDR3 DNA: TGTGCCAGTAGTATAGGGCACAGGGTGCTTGGCTACACCTTC; CDR3 protein: CASSIGHRVLGYTF; J gene: TRBJ1-2; clone size: .; D gene: .; V gene: TRBV19
CDR3 DNA: TGCGCCAGCAGGAAACTACCTCCTAATGAAAAACTGTTTTTT; CDR3 protein: CASRKLPPNEKLFF; J gene: TRBJ1-4; clone size: .; D gene: .; V gene: TRBV5-1
CDR3 DNA: TGTGCCAGCACTATTCCCTCTCGGAGACAGGGCTATGGCTACACCTTC; CDR3 protein: CASTIPSRRQGYGYTF; J gene: TRBJ1-2; clone size: .; D gene: TRBD1; V gene: TRBV5-6
CDR3 DNA: TGCGCCAGCAGAGGGGGATTCGGAGATTCTAACTATGGCTACACCTTC; CDR3 protein: CASRGGFGDSNYGYTF; J gene: TRBJ1-2; clone size: few; D gene: .; V gene: TRBV5-1
CDR3 DNA: TGTGCCAGCAGCTTGACTAGCGGGAGGGGAGAGACCCAGTACTTC; CDR3 protein: CASSLTSGRGETQYF; J gene: TRBJ2-5; clone size: .; D gene: TRBD2; V gene: TRBV11-2
CDR3 DNA: TGTGCCAGTAGTAGACAGGGGATGGAGGATGCTTTCTTT; CDR3 protein: CASSRQGMEDAFF; J gene: TRBJ1-1; clone size: once; D gene: TRBD1; V gene: TRBV19
CDR3 DNA: TGCGCCAGCGGACAGAGCATGAACACTGAAGCTTTCTTT; CDR3 protein: CASGQSMNTEAFF; J gene: TRBJ1-1; clone size: .; D gene: .; V gene: TRBV5-1